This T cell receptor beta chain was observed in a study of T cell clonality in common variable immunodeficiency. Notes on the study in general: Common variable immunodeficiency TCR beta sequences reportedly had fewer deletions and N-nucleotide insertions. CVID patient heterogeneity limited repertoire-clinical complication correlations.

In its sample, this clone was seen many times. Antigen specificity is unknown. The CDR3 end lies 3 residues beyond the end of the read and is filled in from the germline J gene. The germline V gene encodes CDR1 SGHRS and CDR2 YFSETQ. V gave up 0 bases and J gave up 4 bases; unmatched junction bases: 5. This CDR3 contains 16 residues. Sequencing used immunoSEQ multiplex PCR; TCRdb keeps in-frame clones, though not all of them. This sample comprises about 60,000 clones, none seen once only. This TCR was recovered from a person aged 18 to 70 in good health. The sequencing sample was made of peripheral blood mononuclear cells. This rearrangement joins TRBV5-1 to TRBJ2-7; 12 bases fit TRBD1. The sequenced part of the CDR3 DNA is TGCGCCAGCAGCTTGGGTGGGACAGGGGGCGAATACGAG. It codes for CASSLGGTGGEYE. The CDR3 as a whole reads CASSLGGTGGEYEQYF.